A selection of T cell receptor beta chains follows, all from one sample in a study of blood T cells in healthy people across ages. One entry per CDR3 protein results from TCRdb running MiXCR on the 5' RACE reads. The repertoire holds around 1.5 million distinct CDR3 sequences, with roughly 40% as singletons. The sequenced material came from blood. The receptors originated from a woman younger than 35 in good health. The CDR3 runs from the conserved cysteine through the conserved F or W. The order of the fields is clone size, V gene, J gene, D gene, CDR3 DNA, CDR3 protein. The D gene is left open where the match is weak. Clone size appears in some rows only: once, few, many, or a class for an expanded clone.

few	TRBV5-4	TRBJ1-2	.	TGTGCCAGCAGCTTTTTGGGCAAGCGAAACGACTATGGCTACACCTTC	CASSFLGKRNDYGYTF
.	TRBV12-3/TRBV12-4	TRBJ1-2	.	TGTGCCAGCCTTCCCAGGGGCTTTAACTATGGCTACACCTTC	CASLPRGFNYGYTF
few	TRBV29-1	TRBJ1-2	TRBD1	TGCAGCGGCGGGACAGGGGGAGGTAGGGGCTACACCTTC	CSGGTGGGRGYTF
.	TRBV6-1	TRBJ2-3	TRBD1	TGTGCCAGCAGGGACAGGGGGTTTAGCACAGATACGCAGTATTTT	CASRDRGFSTDTQYF
.	TRBV20-1	TRBJ1-2	.	TGCAGTGCTAGAGATCCCAGCTATCGGGGCTACACCTTC	CSARDPSYRGYTF
few	TRBV20-1	TRBJ2-3	TRBD2	TGCAGTGCTAGACCGCGGGAGGGCGGCACAGATACGCAGTATTTT	CSARPREGGTDTQYF
.	TRBV6-2/TRBV6-3	TRBJ2-7	TRBD1	TGTGCCAGCAGTTACCGCCGGACAGGGGAGCCTTACGAGCAGTACTTC	CASSYRRTGEPYEQYF
.	TRBV4-1	TRBJ2-1	.	TGCGCCAGCAGCCAAGATGTCCGGTTGACTCGTGAGCAGTTCTTC	CASSQDVRLTREQFF
.	TRBV4-1	TRBJ2-7	.	TGCGCCAGCAGCCAAGGGGATCAGACTGTGGCCGAGCAGTACTTC	CASSQGDQTVAEQYF
.	TRBV30	TRBJ2-5	.	TGTGCCTGGAGACCGGGACTTATCTCGGAGACCCAGTACTTC	CAWRPGLISETQYF
.	TRBV20-1	TRBJ2-7	.	TGCAGTGTCCCATTTGACACTCACGAGCAGTACTTC	CSVPFDTHEQYF
.	TRBV10-3	TRBJ2-7	TRBD2	TGTGCCATCGCCCCGCGGGAGGGATACGAGCAGTACTTC	CAIAPREGYEQYF
.	TRBV29-1	TRBJ2-2	.	TGCAGCGTCCCCCCGGACAAAGACACCGGGGAGCTGTTTTTT	CSVPPDKDTGELFF
.	TRBV25-1	TRBJ2-3	TRBD1	TGTGCCAGCAGTGACAACAGGGGGCCTAGCACAGATACGCAGTATTTT	CASSDNRGPSTDTQYF
.	TRBV14	TRBJ2-5	TRBD2	TGTGCCAGCAGCCAAGATGCGGCTAGCGGGGCTATCTTCCAAGAGACCCAGTACTTC	CASSQDAASGAIFQETQYF
.	TRBV24-1	TRBJ2-5	TRBD1	TGTGCCACCAGTGACTATTTACAGGGGCAAGAGACCCAGTACTTC	CATSDYLQGQETQYF
.	TRBV6-5	TRBJ2-5	.	TGTGCCAGCAGTTACTCGTGGGAATCGGGGGAGACCCAGTACTTC	CASSYSWESGETQYF
few	TRBV29-1	TRBJ2-7	.	TGCAGCGTTGAAGTGTACAGTGCCTACGAGCAGTACTTC	CSVEVYSAYEQYF
.	TRBV7-9	TRBJ2-4	TRBD2	TGTGCCAGCAGCTTAAGTACTAGCGGGACAAGTGAGCAGTACTTC	CASSLSTSGTSEQYF
.	TRBV7-9	TRBJ2-7	.	TGTGCCAGCAGCTTTTTTTCGGGAAGGGAAAACAATGAGCAGTACTTC	CASSFFSGRENNEQYF